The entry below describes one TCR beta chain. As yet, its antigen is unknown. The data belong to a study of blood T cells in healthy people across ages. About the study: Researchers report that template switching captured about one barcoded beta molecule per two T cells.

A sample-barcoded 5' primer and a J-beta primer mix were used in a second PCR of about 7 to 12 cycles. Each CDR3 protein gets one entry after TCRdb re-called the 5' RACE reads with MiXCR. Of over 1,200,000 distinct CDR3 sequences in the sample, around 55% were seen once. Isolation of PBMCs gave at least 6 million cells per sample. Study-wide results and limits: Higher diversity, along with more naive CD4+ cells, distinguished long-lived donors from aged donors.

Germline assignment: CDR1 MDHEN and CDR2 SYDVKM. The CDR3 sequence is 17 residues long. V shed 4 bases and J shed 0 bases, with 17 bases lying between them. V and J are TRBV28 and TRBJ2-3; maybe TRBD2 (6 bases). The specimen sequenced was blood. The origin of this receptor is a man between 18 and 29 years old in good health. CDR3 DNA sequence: TGTGCCAGCAGTTCCGGAACATCGGGACTGAGCACAGATACGCAGTATTTT. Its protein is CASSSGTSGLSTDTQYF.